This TCR beta chain was recovered during a study of cytomegalovirus exposure and HLA in healthy donors (dated by TCRdb to 2017 to 2019). The study in broad terms: In an earlier analysis of approximately 640 of the donors, approximately 260 Gb of sequence data and 100 million or so unique TCR beta sequences from 150 million to 200 million T cells were reported. Roughly 300 gigabases of sequencing data and 91 million or so unique TCR sequences made up an early release that covered over 550 HLA-typed donors. The genetic ancestry cluster associated with self-reported Caucasian donors included roughly 84% of the roughly 390 genotyped donors. The study aimed to test whether signatures of past pathogen exposure could be identified by cataloging public T cell receptors. The study profiled the T cell repertoires of hundreds of subjects by immunosequencing and related them to cytomegalovirus serostatus. Along with the approximately 600-subject first cohort, a separate validation cohort of over a hundred different subjects was used. High-throughput TCR immunosequencing, statistical association of individual TCRs with disease status, and machine learning were combined to predict cytomegalovirus infection status. A later analysis re-examined previously published TCR beta repertoires from several hundred donors and added high-resolution HLA genotyping to investigate patterns of TCR occurrence. In the later analysis, no new phenotypic data were used to find candidate immune exposures; instead, reliance was placed on TCR beta sequences and their occurrence across donors. To decide whether each TCR beta V gene segment behaved as functional or pseudogenic, an earlier analysis of approximately 620 of the donors relied on high-throughput TCR beta sequencing. Donor age, sex, ethnicity and CMV serostatus were collected together with the repertoire data. In a later genetic analysis, genome-wide SNP genotypes for about three fifths of the 666 donors were used, and that subset was treated as a discovery cohort. All discovery cohort repertoires had been generated using a single sequencing platform. Class I and class II HLA loci were covered by the typing at four-digit resolution. The number of donors typed differed by locus, with about 629-630 for A, B, C, DRB1 and DQB1, around 500 for DQA1, over 600 for DPA1, and some 440 for DPB1. Roughly 5 DR-DQ haplotypes were treated as single units for association and clustering because of strong linkage in the cohort. Among around 400 genotyped donors of the cohort, an average of around 220,000 unique TCR beta nucleotide sequences was sequenced per donor, of which about 19% were non-productive.

The full study reports these points: In a later analysis, several top co-occurrence clusters were reported to appear linked to parvovirus B19, influenza, CMV and Epstein-Barr virus. While some public TCRs were present in many individuals, most TCR sequences turned up only very rarely across donors. A further reported finding was that TCR beta sequences accurately predicted the HLA-A and HLA-B alleles for most subjects in the first cohort. CMV serostatus was the only immune exposure information available for the cohort. A few of the identified cytomegalovirus-associated TCR beta chains were confirmed in vitro to be specific for cytomegalovirus antigens. Correlated functional status among segregating V segments might reflect linkage disequilibrium, but an unknown experimental factor could not be ruled out. According to a later genetic analysis, donors in an Asian-associated ancestry cluster had fewer N-insertions in productive TCRs than the roughly 700-donor mean. The authors suggested that the approach could potentially be extended to other disease states and immunological phenotypes. The study gave a list of 150 to 200 TCR beta chains associated with cytomegalovirus. V-gene and J-gene trimming of TCR beta chains was associated with a missense DCLRE1C variant in a later genetic analysis, and the association was replicated in an independent cohort. A later analysis associated about 17,000 TCR beta sequences with specific HLA alleles at a false discovery rate of 0.05. In an earlier analysis of 587 of the donors, most TCR beta V segments appeared in productive rearrangements about 87% or about 30% of the time, broadly matching IMGT annotations. Because some donors lacked HLA typing at each locus, the association tests relied only on the typed subset. Compared with equally common non-associated chains, HLA-associated TCR beta chains in a later analysis were more clonally expanded and had lower generation probabilities. A later analysis found that most CMV-associated TCR beta chains appeared HLA-restricted, with HLA associations seemingly driven largely by CMV exposure. The cohort was sequenced for TCR beta chains only, and without alpha or paired-chain data the features that could be detected were limited. Assigning TCR associations to individual alleles was difficult when HLA alleles, especially DR and DQ, strongly co-occurred. A cluster of highly shared sequence variants was judged likely to represent a technical artifact of the sequencing pipeline. The presence/absence analyses assumed that sequencing depth was roughly uniform across donors, and that assumption may not be true. A later analysis found that TCR association rates varied across HLA loci, with DRB1 alleles showing the most associated TCRs and HLA-C alleles the fewest. Some IMGT-functional V segments, including TRBV6-2 and TRBV6-3, could not be distinguished by the 87-base-pair reads and were therefore excluded. The earlier analysis of 450 to 700 of the donors excluded seventeen rarely observed V segments, including chromosome 9 orphons, because counts were too low. In both the original and validation cohorts, the classifier was reported to diagnose cytomegalovirus status with high specificity and sensitivity.

Library preparation was by the immunoSEQ multiplex PCR assay. The multiplex PCR relied on a mix of 60 forward primers for TCR Vbeta segments and 13 reverse primers for TCR Jbeta segments. The CDR3 region of rearranged TCR beta genes was amplified from genomic DNA with a multiplex PCR assay. Amplified TCR beta libraries were sequenced as 87-base-pair reads on the Illumina HiSeq System. Per the original workflow: In a later analysis, tens of millions of unique TCR beta chains were counted across the 500 to 700 repertoires, and roughly 10 million of these chains were shared by at least two donors. A nearest-neighbor algorithm error-corrected the raw reads and collapsed the reads into unique sequences, merging closely related sequences to remove PCR and sequencing errors. Alignment of CDR3 sequences to IMGT reference sequences was used to assign V, D and J gene segments. For a sequence to be retained, a match of at least six nucleotides was required to both a V gene segment and a J gene segment. Rearrangements were classified as productive when the CDR3 lacked stop codons and remained in frame with V and J, and all other rearrangements were classified as non-productive. Following IMGT convention, CDR3 was defined as the stretch from the second conserved V-encoded cysteine to the conserved J-encoded phenylalanine. Sequences without an unambiguous match to a single V gene segment were excluded from the earlier analysis of several hundred of the donors. In an earlier analysis of approximately 610 of the donors, V segments were called functional above 56.7% productive rearrangements and were called segregating when the between-donor standard deviation exceeded 5%. A statistical classification framework was developed to diagnose cytomegalovirus status using the catalog of TCR beta chain sequences. A later analysis assigned V and J genes by comparing TCR nucleotide sequences with IMGT/GENE-DB human TR gene sequences. In a later analysis, CDR3 sequences and most-parsimonious VDJ recombination scenarios were assigned using the TCRdist pipeline. In a later analysis, each TCR beta chain was defined by its CDR3 amino acid sequence together with its V-gene family, and reads without a unique V-gene family were excluded. In a later analysis, 450 to 600 highly shared, low-generation-probability nucleotide sequences were removed to address suspected cross-contamination and a sequencing artifact. In a later analysis, a clonal expansion index was calculated for each public chain from normalized within-repertoire ranks of inferred template counts. Generation probabilities in a later analysis came from a VDJ recombination model fitted to out-of-frame rearrangements, and those results were checked against IGoR. A later analysis scored TCR-TCR, TCR-HLA and TCR-CMV co-occurrence with hypergeometric tests, applying a repertoire-size bias correction to TCR pairs. To estimate false discovery rates, a later analysis permuted the HLA or CMV assignments 20 times. In a later analysis, co-occurring TCRs were grouped with DBSCAN, and TCRdist sequence similarity was added when clustering was performed within HLA-allele-positive subsets. For co-occurrence clustering, repertoires with fewer than 30,000 or more than 120,000 public chains were excluded, along with roughly five repertoires with anomalous nucleotide sharing. Held by TCRdb, this immuneACCESS table contains in-frame sequences only and omits some clones. Under half of the omission traces to an unresolved V gene where checked; the cause of the rest is unknown. That table gives V, J and clone size, and the DNA gave D and trimming. The sample profile shows 95,000 to 100,000 clones; approximately 80% of them were found once. Of the sample, approximately 4% falls within the top ten clones.

Worth noting for this clone: It has no known antigen specificity. It has no much larger one-base neighbor in the sample; base qualities were not kept.

The CDR3 starts with the cysteine, ends with the phenylalanine, and has 13 residues. Only the CDR3 portion is preserved as DNA: 39 bases, with reading frame beginning at the first base. Based on the germline V gene, the CDR1 and CDR2 sequences are MNHNS and SASEGT. V loses 6 bases of germline sequence and J loses 3 bases, and the interval between the two ends is 11 bases. The cohort comprised 666 healthy bone marrow donors. At the time of sampling, every cohort member was nominally healthy, though immune exposures that went unrecorded were likely present. The donor tested CMV seropositive and was one of the 289 seropositive cohort members. A peripheral blood sample was provided by each donor, and peripheral blood mononuclear cells were used for TCR beta sequencing. Genomic DNA extraction from the blood cell samples was performed with the Qiagen DNeasy Blood Extraction Kit.

The V gene is TRBV6-1 and the J gene is TRBJ1-1, with a weak D call of TRBD1 (6 bases match). The TCR sequence derives from a female donor in good health and CMV-seropositive. The sequenced sample was PBMCs. The nucleotide sequence reads as follows: TGTGCCAGCAGGACAGGATCCGACACTGAAGCTTTCTTT. The encoded protein is CASRTGSDTEAFF.